Below, 27 T cell receptor beta chains from the same sample are listed, as sequenced in a study of T-cell memory formation after mild COVID-19. From the 5' RACE reads, TCRdb called clonotypes with MiXCR, one entry per CDR3 protein. This sample carries 300,000 to 350,000 distinct CDR3 sequences, under 15% of them seen once, and the ten largest clones take 20% to 25%. Sequenced input: PBMCs or a T cell subset sorted from them (not recorded which). These receptor sequences come from a man aged 18 to 30 who had mild COVID-19 (a few samples of this study predate the infection). Cell type and time point are not known.

The J gene is TRBJ2-2, the V gene TRBV4-3; 13 positions match TRBD2. The length of the CDR3 is 20 residues. Germline V lookup: CDR1 LGHNA, CDR2 YSLEER. With 3 bases clipped from V and 0 bases from J, the junction kept 10 bases outside the gene matches. The CDR3 coding sequence is TGCGCCAGCAGCCACGCCTCGGGACTAGCGGGGCTCACGAACACCGGGGAGCTGTTTTTT. It translates to CASSHASGLAGLTNTGELFF.

This sequence joins TRBV7-3 and TRBJ2-1, with 9 bases lining up with TRBD2. Germline trimming cut 1 base from V and 1 base from J; bases unmatched to any gene: 2. Germline values: CDR1 SGHTA, CDR2 FQGTGA. The CDR3 loop spans 16 amino acids. The CDR3 loop is CASSLKAGGSYNEQFF. The CDR3 coding sequence is TGTGCCAGCAGCTTAAAAGCGGGGGGTTCCTACAATGAGCAGTTCTTC.

V and J are TRBV2 and TRBJ1-2; 7 nucleotides line up with TRBD1. Trimming removed 5 bases from V and 5 bases from J; junction bases left unmatched: 8. The CDR3 consists of 14 residues. The germline gives CDR1 SNHLY, CDR2 FYNNEI. The CDR3 nucleotides are TGTGCCAGCAGTCTCCAGACAGGGAAGTATGGCTACACCTTC. This codes for CASSLQTGKYGYTF.

The CDR3 DNA sequence: TGTGCCAGCAGTTTATTCTTCCTTCTGGGCCCTAGACAGGATAATGAAAAACTGTTTTTT. This sequence encodes CASSLFFLLGPRQDNEKLFF. This chain joins TRBV12-3 or TRBV12-4 and TRBJ1-4, with a weak D call TRBD1 (6 bases). Between the trimmed V and J ends, which lost 2 bases and 4 bases, there was a span of 26 bases. The CDR3 extends over 20 amino acids.

This clonotype was seen a few times. The V and J genes are TRBV7-9 and TRBJ2-3; 7 nucleotides match TRBD1. CDR1 SEHNR and CDR2 FQNEAQ come from the germline V gene (reference sequence). The CDR3 is 13 residues long. The ends lost 5 bases at V and 9 bases at J; junction bases unmatched: 8. The CDR3 sequence: CASSPTTGPTQYF. CDR3 DNA sequence: TGTGCCAGCAGCCCTACGACAGGGCCCACGCAGTATTTT.

This chain uses TRBV7-8 with TRBJ2-3; either TRBD1 or TRBD2 may supply D (6 bases each). Germline V gene sequence: CDR1 SGHVS, CDR2 FQNEAQ. This CDR3 is 15 amino acids long. Trimming removed 7 bases from V and 1 base from J, with 15 bases in between. CDR3 region: CASTARGQGTDTQYF. In nucleotides, the CDR3 is TGTGCCAGCACCGCCCGGGGGCAAGGCACAGATACGCAGTATTTT. Drawing the rest from reference TRBV7-8 and TRBJ2-3, the complete variable domain is GAGVSQSPRYKVAKRGQDVALRCDPISGHVSLFWYQQALGQGPEFLTYFQNEAQLDKSGLPSDRFFAERPEGSVSTLKIQRTQQEDSAVYLCASTARGQGTDTQYFGPGTRLTVL.

The chain is built from TRBV7-9 and TRBJ1-1; D call uncertain. The germline V gene has CDR1 SEHNR and CDR2 FQNEAQ (reference sequence). The CDR3 is made up of 16 amino acids. V lost 1 base and J 0 bases, leaving 12 bases between the germline ends. The CDR3 protein is CASSLGVSFLNTEAFF. The CDR3 DNA sequence: TGTGCCAGCAGCTTAGGGGTTTCATTTCTGAACACTGAAGCTTTCTTT.

This clonotype was seen at least ten times. The chain is built from TRBV3-1 and TRBJ2-2; D remains unclear. The CDR3 has 12 residues. Trimming removed 4 bases from V and 5 bases from J, with 5 bases in between. CDR1 LGHDT and CDR2 YNNKEL come from the germline V gene (reference sequence). The DNA of the CDR3 is TGTGCCAGCAGCCCACAGACCGGGGAGCTGTTTTTT. Residues: CASSPQTGELFF.

This chain links TRBV29-1 with TRBJ1-2; TRBD1 matches 8 bases. The germline V gene encodes CDR1 SQVTM and CDR2 ANQGSEA. J lost 10 bases, V lost 5 bases, and 12 bases had no gene match. The CDR3 totals 13 residues. The CDR3 protein is CSVILDRVSDYTF. As DNA, the CDR3 is TGCAGCGTTATCTTGGACAGGGTATCTGACTACACCTTC.

The chain is built from TRBV4-1 and TRBJ2-1, with a tentative D call TRBD1 (6 bases). This CDR3 is built from 14 residues. The V gene's germline CDR1 is MGHRA and CDR2 YSYEKL. Trimming took off 0 bases at V and 5 bases at J, with 8 bases between the two ends. The CDR3 is CASSQDAGDNEQFF. The CDR3 DNA is TGCGCCAGCAGCCAAGACGCAGGGGACAATGAGCAGTTCTTC.

This chain connects TRBV6-5 to TRBJ1-2; 9 nucleotides line up with TRBD1. J was trimmed by 4 bases and V by 4 bases; bases with no gene match: 7. CDR1 and CDR2 from the germline V gene are MNHEY and SVGAGI. CDR3 size: 15 residues. CDR3 protein: CASSFPTGGGYGYTF. In nucleotides, the CDR3 is TGTGCCAGCAGTTTCCCGACAGGGGGTGGCTATGGCTACACCTTC.

The chain has TRBV9 and TRBJ2-3, with D possibly TRBD1 on 6 matching bases. Trimming cost V 4 bases and J 5 bases, with 20 bases left between them. The CDR3 contains 16 residues. Germline lookup yields CDR1 SGDLS and CDR2 YYNGEE. CDR3 sequence reads: CASSMVIQADRDTQYF. The DNA of the CDR3 is TGTGCCAGCAGCATGGTTATCCAAGCGGACAGAGATACGCAGTATTTT.

This clonotype was observed a few times. The rearrangement uses TRBV30 and TRBJ1-1; D is unresolved. The CDR3 extends over 13 amino acids. Trimming removed 5 bases at V and 5 bases at J, with 15 bases between. The germline V gene has CDR1 GTSNPN and CDR2 SVGIG (reference sequence). CDR3: CAWEGSLGTEAFF. CDR3 DNA: TGTGCCTGGGAGGGTTCCCTGGGGACTGAAGCTTTCTTT.

This clonotype was seen more than once but under ten times. J is TRBJ1-2 and V is TRBV18; the D gene is possibly TRBD1 (5 bases). V dropped 0 bases and J dropped 3 bases, with 11 bases sitting between them. The CDR3 has 15 amino acids. The V gene's germline CDR1 is KGHSH and CDR2 LQKENI. The CDR3 nucleotides are TGTGCCAGCTCACCACCTGGGGGTATGGACTATGGCTACACCTTC. Its protein product is CASSPPGGMDYGYTF.

The rearrangement joins TRBV27 to TRBJ1-1; no definite D call. The V and J ends lost 1 base and 0 bases respectively, with 9 bases between them. The CDR3 runs 15 residues. Germline V CDR1 and CDR2: MNHEY, SMNVEV (reference sequence). The CDR3, as DNA: TGTGCCAGCAGTTTATTGCCATCGCTGAACACTGAAGCTTTCTTT. Translating gives CASSLLPSLNTEAFF.

This clonotype was observed a handful of times. V is TRBV10-3 and J is TRBJ2-1; perhaps TRBD2 as D (6 bases). Germline assignment: CDR1 ENHRY and CDR2 SYGVKD. There are 11 residues in the CDR3. The CDR3 spells CAGGLANEQFF. In nucleotides, the CDR3 is TGTGCTGGGGGACTGGCGAATGAGCAGTTCTTC.

This clonotype was detected only a few times. This chain connects TRBV11-1 to TRBJ2-7; 9 nucleotides align to TRBD2. Germline V gives CDR1 SGHAT, CDR2 FQDESV (reference sequence). The CDR3 consists of 14 residues. The junction had 1 base not matched to a gene; V was cut back by 1 base and J by 3 bases. For the CDR3, the DNA is TGTGCCAGCAGCTTAGAACTAGCGGGCTACGAGCAGTACTTC. It yields the protein CASSLELAGYEQYF. Drawing the rest from reference TRBV11-1 and TRBJ2-7, the complete variable domain is EAEVAQSPRYKITEKSQAVAFWCDPISGHATLYWYRQILGQGPELLVQFQDESVVDDSQLPKDRFSAERLKGVDSTLKIQPAELGDSAMYLCASSLELAGYEQYFGPGTRLTVT.

J is TRBJ1-2 and V is TRBV6-2 or TRBV6-3, with 8 nucleotides matching TRBD1. J gave up 4 bases and V 4 bases, and 8 bases lay outside the gene matches. The CDR3 covers 15 residues. CDR1 MNHEY and CDR2 SVGEGT come from the germline V gene. CDR3 sequence reads: CASSFRTGTLYGYTF. CDR3 DNA sequence: TGTGCCAGCAGTTTTCGGACAGGGACACTCTATGGCTACACCTTC.

This rearrangement joins TRBV25-1 to TRBJ2-5; TRBD1 matches at 9 bases. The germline gives CDR1 MGHDK, CDR2 SYGVNS. The CDR3 has 15 residues. V was pared by 6 bases and J by 4 bases, with 9 bases of the junction left unmatched. The CDR3 is CASRHRGRGVETQYF. Written as DNA, the CDR3 is TGTGCCAGCAGGCACAGGGGGCGCGGGGTAGAGACCCAGTACTTC.

The CDR3 bases are TGTGCCAGCAGTTACTCGAGTGCCGGGAGCTATGGCTACACCTTC. Amino acid sequence: CASSYSSAGSYGYTF. The chain uses TRBV6-5 and TRBJ1-2; the D is unclear. There are 15 residues in the CDR3. CDR1 is MNHEY and CDR2 is SVGAGI in the germline V gene. Trimming pared 0 bases from V and 4 bases from J, leaving 12 bases between.

This clonotype was seen only a few times. V gene TRBV29-1 combines with J gene TRBJ1-1; no firm D call. Per the germline V gene, CDR1 is SQVTM and CDR2 is ANQGSEA. Trimming shortened V by 7 bases and J by 5 bases, and 8 bases separated the two germline ends. The CDR3 contains 10 residues. The CDR3 region is CSGAGTEAFF. In DNA, the CDR3 is TGCAGCGGTGCCGGGACTGAAGCTTTCTTT. Combining the CDR3 with reference TRBV29-1 and TRBJ1-1 gives the whole variable domain SAVISQKPSRDICQRGTSLTIQCQVDSQVTMMFWYRQQPGQSLTLIATANQGSEATYESGFVIDKFPISRPNLTFSTLTVSNMSPEDSSIYLCSGAGTEAFFGQGTRLTVV.

J is TRBJ1-2 and V is TRBV6-5, with 9 bases lining up with TRBD1. CDR1 is MNHEY, CDR2 SVGAGI, per germline. V was clipped by 5 bases and J by 2 bases; unmatched bases: 3. The CDR3 spans 14 residues. The CDR3 sequence: CASSGQGINYGYTF. CDR3 in DNA: TGTGCCAGCAGTGGACAGGGGATCAACTATGGCTACACCTTC.

This clonotype was observed a handful of times. The gene calls are TRBV15 and TRBJ2-7; D may be TRBD1 (6 bases). The CDR3 has 16 amino acids. The V end was cut by 1 base, the J end by 3 bases, with 16 bases between. The V gene's germline CDR1 is LNHNV and CDR2 YYDKDF (reference sequence). The CDR3 bases are TGTGCCACCAGCAGAGCCGAACACAGGGAAATCTACGAGCAGTACTTC. This gives the protein CATSRAEHREIYEQYF. Using reference TRBV15 and TRBJ2-7 for the parts outside the CDR3, the full variable domain is DAMVIQNPRYQVTQFGKPVTLSCSQTLNHNVMYWYQQKSSQAPKLLFHYYDKDFNNEADTPDNFQSRRPNTSFCFLDIRSPGLGDTAMYLCATSRAEHREIYEQYFGPGTRLTVT.

This clonotype was detected a few times. The rearrangement links TRBV19 to TRBJ1-5; D uncertain. CDR3 length equals 14 residues. Trimming left V 3 bases short and J 2 bases short, with 8 bases between. Germline CDR1 and CDR2: LNHDA and SQIVND (reference sequence). The CDR3 coding sequence is TGTGCCAGTAGTATGGGTTGGGGCAATCAGCCCCAGCATTTT. Protein sequence: CASSMGWGNQPQHF. Full variable domain (remainder filled in from reference TRBV19 and TRBJ1-5): DGGITQSPKYLFRKEGQNVTLSCEQNLNHDAMYWYRQDPGQGLRLIYYSQIVNDFQKGDIAEGYSVSREKKESFPLTVTSAQKNPTAFYLCASSMGWGNQPQHFGDGTRLSIL.

The rearrangement joins TRBV20-1 to TRBJ2-3; either TRBD1 or TRBD2 may fit D (5 bases each). The CDR3 loop spans 16 amino acids. The germline V gene has CDR1 DFQATT and CDR2 SNEGSKA (reference sequence). Trimming took off 0 bases at V and 0 bases at J, with 13 bases between the two ends. DNA of the CDR3: TGCAGTGCTAGAGAAATCGGGGCGCTCAGCACAGATACGCAGTATTTT. Encoded protein: CSAREIGALSTDTQYF.

This chain connects TRBV12-3 or TRBV12-4 to TRBJ2-1, with 7 bases matching TRBD1. Unmatched junction bases numbered 5, after V lost 6 bases and J lost 6 bases. This CDR3 is 13 amino acids long. Here the CDR3 reads CASRPTGINEQFF. CDR3 sequence (DNA): TGTGCCAGCAGGCCGACAGGGATCAATGAGCAGTTCTTC.

This clonotype appeared many times. The V gene is TRBV9, the J gene TRBJ2-1; maybe TRBD1 (6 bases). The CDR3 spans 18 residues. V was pared by 4 bases and J by 6 bases, with 26 bases between. Germline V CDR1 and CDR2: SGDLS, YYNGEE. CDR3: CASSPGTGSNKRGNEQFF. Here the CDR3 DNA reads TGTGCCAGCAGCCCCGGTACAGGGAGTAATAAACGCGGCAATGAGCAGTTCTTC.